This T cell receptor (beta chain) was sequenced for a study of breast tumors, draining lymph nodes, adjacent tissues. This clonotype was observed at least ten times. MiXCR was run by TCRdb on the multiplex PCR reads, yielding one entry per CDR3 protein. The sample lists approximately 52,000 distinct CDR3 sequences; under 50% were seen once. Trimming shortened V by 3 bases and J by 1 base, and 12 bases separated the two germline ends. Germline values: CDR1 MDHEN, CDR2 SYDVKM. This CDR3 is 15 amino acids long. The chain is built from TRBV28 and TRBJ2-5; D is perhaps TRBD2 (5 bases). The receptor was derived from a female donor with breast cancer. Some clones in this sample may be carry-over from other donors' samples. The sample consisted of breast tumor tissue. The CDR3 loop is CASSFRGGLQETQYF. Here the CDR3 DNA reads TGTGCCAGCAGTTTCCGTGGCGGGCTCCAAGAGACCCAGTACTTC.